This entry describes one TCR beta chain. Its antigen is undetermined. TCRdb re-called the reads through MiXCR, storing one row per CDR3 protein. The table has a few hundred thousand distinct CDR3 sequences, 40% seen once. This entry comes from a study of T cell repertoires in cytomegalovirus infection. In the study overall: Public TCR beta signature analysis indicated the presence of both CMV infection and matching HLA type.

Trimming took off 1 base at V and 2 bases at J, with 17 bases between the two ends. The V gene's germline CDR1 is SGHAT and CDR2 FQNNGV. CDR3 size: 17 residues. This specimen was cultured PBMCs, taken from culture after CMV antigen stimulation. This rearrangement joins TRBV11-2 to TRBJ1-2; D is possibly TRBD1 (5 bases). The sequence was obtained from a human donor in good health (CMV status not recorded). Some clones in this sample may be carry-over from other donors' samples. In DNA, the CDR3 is TGTGCCAGCAGCTTAGTATCAACGGGGCACCCAAACTATGGCTACACCTTC. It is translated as CASSLVSTGHPNYGYTF.